This record looks at one T cell receptor beta chain sequence and its context. Its target is not known. This entry is derived from a study of cytomegalovirus exposure and HLA in healthy donors. The CDR3 is 15 residues long. CDR1 is LGHNA, CDR2 YNFKEQ, per germline. Trimming removed 2 bases from V and 4 bases from J, with 14 bases in between. General observations from the study: Later, an analysis showed that TCR beta chains associated with HLA were more clonally expanded than others that were equally common. Researchers counted 164 TCR beta chains as cytomegalovirus-associated.

Primers included in the PCR were 60 Vbeta and 13 Jbeta primers. Sequencing used immunoSEQ multiplex PCR; TCRdb keeps in-frame clones, though not all of them. The sample lists about 120,000 clones, 65% to 75% occurring once. The rearrangement joins TRBV4-2 to TRBJ2-5; weak D call: TRBD2 (5 bases). This receptor was obtained from a man between 25 and 39 years old in good health and CMV-seropositive. The specimen was PBMCs. The CDR3 loop reads CASSQSGIEGETQYF. The CDR3 DNA follows: TGTGCCAGCAGCCAATCGGGAATCGAGGGAGAGACCCAGTACTTC.